The 9 T cell receptor beta chains presented below share a single source sample, sequenced in a study of cytomegalovirus exposure and HLA in healthy donors. PCR amplification relied on 60 Vbeta primers (plus 13 Jbeta primers). Profiling relied on immunoSEQ multiplex PCR, and the TCRdb table lists in-frame clones only, not all of them. Among roughly 110,000 clones, roughly 69% were seen once, and the ten largest hold 2% to 2.5%. Sequenced: PBMCs. Receptors originate from a human donor in good health.

The count of this clone is one. V and J are TRBV9 and TRBJ2-1; 9 bases match TRBD2. CDR1 is SGDLS, CDR2 YYNGEE, per germline. CDR3 length: 15 amino acids. J lost 6 bases, V lost 0 bases, and 4 bases had no gene match. The CDR3, as DNA: TGTGCCAGCAGCGTAGCTGCGGGGGGGTCCAATGAGCAGTTCTTC. Amino acids: CASSVAAGGSNEQFF.

Only one count was recorded for this clone. This sequence joins TRBV27 and TRBJ1-1, with D unresolved. In germline, CDR1 is MNHEY, CDR2 SMNVEV (reference sequence). V lost 6 bases to trimming and J lost 0 bases, with 17 bases between them. The CDR3 contains 16 residues. The CDR3 loop reads CASRLRGAIMNTEAFF. CDR3 DNA sequence: TGTGCCAGCAGACTACGCGGCGCGATCATGAACACTGAAGCTTTCTTT.

The rearrangement links TRBV7-2 to TRBJ2-2, with 8 positions matching TRBD1. V trimming: 5 bases; J trimming: 1 base; junction bases outside the gene matches: 3. CDR1 is SGHTA, CDR2 FQGNSA, per germline. The CDR3 consists of 15 residues. The CDR3 DNA sequence: TGTGCCAGCAGCCAAGGACAGGGGAACACCGGGGAGCTGTTTTTT. Translated: CASSQGQGNTGELFF.

The J gene is TRBJ2-5, the V gene TRBV9; TRBD1 aligns across 7 bases. V was clipped by 3 bases and J by 4 bases; unmatched bases: 9. The CDR3 runs 15 residues. Germline V CDR1 and CDR2: SGDLS, YYNGEE. CDR3 sequence reads: CASSEGTAARETQYF. The CDR3 DNA sequence: TGTGCCAGCAGCGAGGGGACAGCAGCACGAGAGACCCAGTACTTC.

The chain uses TRBV5-1 and TRBJ2-7; the match to TRBD1 covers 7 bases. The length of the CDR3 is 17 residues. V lost 4 bases to trimming and J lost 6 bases; unmatched junction nucleotides: 19. Germline CDR1 and CDR2: SGHRS and YFSETQ. CDR3 nucleotides: TGCGCCAGCAGCCCCAGGGGGACAAGACTCCTACAGGTCGAGCAGTACTTC. This sequence encodes CASSPRGTRLLQVEQYF.

The chain uses TRBV5-5 and TRBJ2-1, with TRBD2 matching over 7 bases. V lost 0 bases to trimming and J lost 10 bases; unmatched junction nucleotides: 4. Germline V gene lookup returns CDR1 SGHKS and CDR2 YYEKEE (reference sequence). This CDR3 has 13 amino acids. In DNA, the CDR3 is TGTGCCAGCAGCTTGGTGGATAGCGGGGAGCAGTTCTTC. Protein product: CASSLVDSGEQFF.

This chain uses TRBV30 with TRBJ2-7; 13 bases agree with TRBD2. With V trimmed by 8 bases and J by 6 bases, 4 bases remained unmatched. Germline loops: CDR1 GTSNPN, CDR2 SVGIG (reference sequence). The CDR3 totals 12 residues. The CDR3 nucleotides read TGTGCCCGCCGACTAGCGGGAGGCGAGCAGTACTTC. Translating it yields CARRLAGGEQYF.

This chain joins TRBV6-4 and TRBJ2-1, with D perhaps matching TRBD2 (6 bases). Germline V gives CDR1 MRHNA, CDR2 SNTAGT. The V end lost 9 bases, the J end lost 5 bases, and 20 bases lay between the germline ends. The CDR3 loop spans 15 amino acids. The CDR3 coding sequence is TGTGCCAGTCCCAATTGTGGGAGGAACCACAATGAGCAGTTCTTC. Residues: CASPNCGRNHNEQFF.

The CDR3 is CASSRGSGRPRQFF. DNA of the CDR3: TGTGCCAGCAGCCGTGGGTCGGGAAGGCCGAGGCAGTTCTTC. The chain uses TRBV6-5 and TRBJ2-1, with D tentatively TRBD2 (5 bases). Trimming removed 6 bases at V and 12 bases at J, with 21 bases between. The CDR3 runs to 14 residues. The germline V gene has CDR1 MNHEY and CDR2 SVGAGI.